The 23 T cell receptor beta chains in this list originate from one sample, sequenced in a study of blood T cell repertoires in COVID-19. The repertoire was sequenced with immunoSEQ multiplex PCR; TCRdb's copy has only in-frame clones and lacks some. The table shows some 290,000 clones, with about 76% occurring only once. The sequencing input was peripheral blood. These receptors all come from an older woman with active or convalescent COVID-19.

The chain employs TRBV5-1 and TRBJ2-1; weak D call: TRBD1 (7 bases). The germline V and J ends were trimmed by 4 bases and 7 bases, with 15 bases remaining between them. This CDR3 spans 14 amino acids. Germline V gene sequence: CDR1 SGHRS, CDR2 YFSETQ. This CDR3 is CASSQGRGENEQFF. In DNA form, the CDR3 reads TGCGCCAGCAGCCAGGGCAGGGGGGAGAATGAGCAGTTCTTC.

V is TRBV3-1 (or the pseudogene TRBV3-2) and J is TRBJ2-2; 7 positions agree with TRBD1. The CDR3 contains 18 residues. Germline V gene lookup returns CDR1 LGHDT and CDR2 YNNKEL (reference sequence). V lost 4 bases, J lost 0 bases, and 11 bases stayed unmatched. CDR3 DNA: TGTGCCAGCAGCCGAGTCCTGGGACAGAATTCGAACACCGGGGAGCTGTTTTTT. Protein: CASSRVLGQNSNTGELFF.

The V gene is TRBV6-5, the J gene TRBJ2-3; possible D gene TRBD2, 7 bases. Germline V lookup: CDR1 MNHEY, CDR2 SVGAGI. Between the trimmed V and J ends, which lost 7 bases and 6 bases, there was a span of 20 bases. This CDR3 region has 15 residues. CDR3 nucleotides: TGTGCCAGCACGCCAACACGGGGGGCGTGGGATACGCAGTATTTT. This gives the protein CASTPTRGAWDTQYF.

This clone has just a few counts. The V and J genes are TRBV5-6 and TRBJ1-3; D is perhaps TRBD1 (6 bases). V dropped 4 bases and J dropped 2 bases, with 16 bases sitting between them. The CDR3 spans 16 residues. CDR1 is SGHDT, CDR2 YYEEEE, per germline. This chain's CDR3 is CASSTPGHVPGNTIYF. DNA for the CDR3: TGTGCCAGCAGCACGCCGGGACATGTCCCTGGAAACACCATATATTTT.

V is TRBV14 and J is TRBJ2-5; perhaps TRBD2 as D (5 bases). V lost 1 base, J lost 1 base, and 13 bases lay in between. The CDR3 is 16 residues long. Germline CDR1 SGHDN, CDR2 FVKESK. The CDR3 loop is CASSQGGPPSQETQYF. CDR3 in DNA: TGTGCCAGCAGCCAAGGCGGGCCTCCCTCCCAAGAGACCCAGTACTTC.

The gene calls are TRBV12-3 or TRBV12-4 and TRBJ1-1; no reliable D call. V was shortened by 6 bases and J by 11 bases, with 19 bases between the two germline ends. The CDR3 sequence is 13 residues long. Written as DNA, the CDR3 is TGTGCCAGCAGCCTGGAAGGGAGGGCGTGGGCTTTCTTT. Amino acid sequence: CASSLEGRAWAFF.

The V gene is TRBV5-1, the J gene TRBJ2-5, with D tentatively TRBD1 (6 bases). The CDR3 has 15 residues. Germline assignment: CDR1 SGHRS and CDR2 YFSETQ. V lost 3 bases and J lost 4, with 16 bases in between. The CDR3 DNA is TGCGCCAGCAGCTGGCAGGGGATAGGCGGAGAGACCCAGTACTTC. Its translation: CASSWQGIGGETQYF.

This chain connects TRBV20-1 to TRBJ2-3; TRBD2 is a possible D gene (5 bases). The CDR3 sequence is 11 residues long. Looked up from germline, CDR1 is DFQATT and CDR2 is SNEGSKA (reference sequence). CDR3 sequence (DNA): TGCAGCGCGGAGGGCACAGATACGCAGTATTTT. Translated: CSAEGTDTQYF.

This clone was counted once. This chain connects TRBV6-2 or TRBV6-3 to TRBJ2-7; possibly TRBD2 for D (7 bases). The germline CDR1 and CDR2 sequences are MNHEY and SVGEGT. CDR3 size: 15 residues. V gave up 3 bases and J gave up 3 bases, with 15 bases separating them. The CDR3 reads CASSYPGGGYYEQYF. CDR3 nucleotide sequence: TGTGCCAGCAGTTATCCTGGCGGGGGCTACTACGAGCAGTACTTC.

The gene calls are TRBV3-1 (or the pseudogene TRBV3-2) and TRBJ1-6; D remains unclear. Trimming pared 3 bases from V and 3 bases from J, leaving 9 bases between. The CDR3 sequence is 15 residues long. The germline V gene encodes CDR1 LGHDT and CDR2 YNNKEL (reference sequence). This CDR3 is CASSQVGDYNSPLHF. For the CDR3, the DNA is TGTGCCAGCAGCCAGGTCGGAGACTATAATTCACCCCTCCACTTT.

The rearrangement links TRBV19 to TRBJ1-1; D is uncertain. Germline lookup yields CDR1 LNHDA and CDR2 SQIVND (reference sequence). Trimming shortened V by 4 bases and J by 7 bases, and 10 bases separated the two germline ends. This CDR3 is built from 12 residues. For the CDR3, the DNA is TGTGCCAGTAGTAGCGGCGGCCTTGAAGCTTTCTTT. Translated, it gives CASSSGGLEAFF.

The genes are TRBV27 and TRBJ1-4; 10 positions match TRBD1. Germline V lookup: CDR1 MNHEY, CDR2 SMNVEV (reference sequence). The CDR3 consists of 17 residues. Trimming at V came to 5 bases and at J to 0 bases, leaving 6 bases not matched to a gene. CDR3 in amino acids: CASSDSGTGATNEKLFF. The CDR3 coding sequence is TGTGCCAGCAGTGATTCCGGGACAGGGGCAACTAATGAAAAACTGTTTTTT.

CDR3 in amino acids: CASSREDTQYF. The CDR3, as DNA: TGTGCCAGCAGCCGGGAAGATACGCAGTATTTT. V usage is TRBV5-6 and J usage is TRBJ2-3; D is perhaps TRBD2 (5 bases). Per the germline V gene, CDR1 is SGHDT and CDR2 is YYEEEE. This CDR3 contains 11 residues. V was shortened by 4 bases and J by 5 bases, with 5 bases between the two germline ends.

The CDR3 DNA sequence: TGTGCCAGCAGCTCCCGCGGGCGGTATCAGCCCCAGCATTTT. Translated: CASSSRGRYQPQHF. The rearrangement uses TRBV7-3 and TRBJ1-5; D unclear. CDR3 size: 14 residues. Per germline, CDR1 SGHTA and CDR2 FQGTGA. Trimming took 4 bases from V and 5 from J, leaving 12 bases between them.

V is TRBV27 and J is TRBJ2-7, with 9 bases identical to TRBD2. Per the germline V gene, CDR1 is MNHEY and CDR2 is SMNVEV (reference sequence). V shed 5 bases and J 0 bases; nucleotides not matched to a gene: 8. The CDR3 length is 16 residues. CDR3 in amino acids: CASSRNSGGRSYEQYF. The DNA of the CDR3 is TGTGCCAGCAGTCGCAATAGCGGGGGCCGCTCCTACGAGCAGTACTTC.

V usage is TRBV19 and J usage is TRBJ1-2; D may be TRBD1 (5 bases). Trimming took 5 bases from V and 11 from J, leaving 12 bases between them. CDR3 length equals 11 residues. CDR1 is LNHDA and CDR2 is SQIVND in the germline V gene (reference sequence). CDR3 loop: CASSSRAGYTF. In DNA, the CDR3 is TGTGCCAGTAGTTCCAGGGCGGGGTACACCTTC.

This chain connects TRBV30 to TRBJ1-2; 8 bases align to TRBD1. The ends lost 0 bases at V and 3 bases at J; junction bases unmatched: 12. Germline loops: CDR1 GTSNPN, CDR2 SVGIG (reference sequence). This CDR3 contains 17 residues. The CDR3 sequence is CAWSVRQGTGRDYGYTF. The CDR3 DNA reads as TGTGCCTGGAGTGTACGACAGGGGACGGGCAGGGACTATGGCTACACCTTC.

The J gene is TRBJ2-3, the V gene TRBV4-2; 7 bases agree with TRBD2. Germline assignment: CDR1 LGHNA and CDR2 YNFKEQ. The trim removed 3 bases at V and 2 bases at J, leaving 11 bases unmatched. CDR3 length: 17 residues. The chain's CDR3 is CASSQDQLAHNTDTQYF. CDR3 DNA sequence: TGTGCCAGCAGCCAGGACCAACTAGCGCATAACACAGATACGCAGTATTTT.

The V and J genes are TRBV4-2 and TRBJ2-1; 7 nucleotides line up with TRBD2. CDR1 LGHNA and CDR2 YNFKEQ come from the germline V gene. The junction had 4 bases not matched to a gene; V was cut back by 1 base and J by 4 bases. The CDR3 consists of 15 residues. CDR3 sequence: CASSQAGGRYNEQFF. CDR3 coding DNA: TGTGCCAGCAGCCAAGCGGGGGGACGGTACAATGAGCAGTTCTTC.

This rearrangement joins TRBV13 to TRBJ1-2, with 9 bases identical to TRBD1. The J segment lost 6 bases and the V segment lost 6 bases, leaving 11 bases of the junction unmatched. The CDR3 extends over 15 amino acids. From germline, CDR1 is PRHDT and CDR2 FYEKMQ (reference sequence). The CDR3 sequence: CASSPSEGQGNGYTF. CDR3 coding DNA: TGTGCCAGCAGTCCGTCCGAAGGACAGGGGAATGGCTACACCTTC.

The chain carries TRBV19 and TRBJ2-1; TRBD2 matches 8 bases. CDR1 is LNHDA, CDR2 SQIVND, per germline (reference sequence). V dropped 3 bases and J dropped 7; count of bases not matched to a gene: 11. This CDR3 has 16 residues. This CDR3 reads CASSIDGGAGRNEQFF. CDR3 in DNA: TGTGCCAGTAGTATCGACGGGGGGGCGGGTCGGAATGAGCAGTTCTTC.

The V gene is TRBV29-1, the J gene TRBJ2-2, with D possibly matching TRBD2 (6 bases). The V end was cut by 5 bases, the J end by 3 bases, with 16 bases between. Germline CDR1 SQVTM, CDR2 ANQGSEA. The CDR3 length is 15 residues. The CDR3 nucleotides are TGCAGCGTTTCCGGACCCGGCGGGGACACCGGGGAGCTGTTTTTT. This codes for CSVSGPGGDTGELFF.

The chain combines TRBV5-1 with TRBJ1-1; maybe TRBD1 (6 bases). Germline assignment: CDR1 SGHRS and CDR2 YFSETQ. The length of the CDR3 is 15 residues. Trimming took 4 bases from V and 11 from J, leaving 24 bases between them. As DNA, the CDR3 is TGCGCCAGCAGCCTCGCCTCAATCAGGGGCCTGAAGGCTTTCTTT. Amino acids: CASSLASIRGLKAFF.